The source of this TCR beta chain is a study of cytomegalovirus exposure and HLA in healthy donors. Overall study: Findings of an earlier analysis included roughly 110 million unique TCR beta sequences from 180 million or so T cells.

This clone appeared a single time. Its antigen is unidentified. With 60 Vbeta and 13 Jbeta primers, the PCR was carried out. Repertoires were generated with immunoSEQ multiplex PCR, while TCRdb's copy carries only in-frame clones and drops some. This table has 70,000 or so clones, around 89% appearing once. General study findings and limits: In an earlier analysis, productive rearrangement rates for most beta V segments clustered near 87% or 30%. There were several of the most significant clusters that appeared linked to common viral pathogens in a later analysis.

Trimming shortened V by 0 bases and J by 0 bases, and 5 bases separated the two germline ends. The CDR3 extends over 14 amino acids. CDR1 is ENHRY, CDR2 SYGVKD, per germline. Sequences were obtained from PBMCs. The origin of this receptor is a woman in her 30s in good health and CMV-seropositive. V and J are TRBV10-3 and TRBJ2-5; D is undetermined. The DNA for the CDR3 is TGTGCCATCAGTGAGTCTAGCTACCAAGAGACCCAGTACTTC. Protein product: CAISESSYQETQYF.